This TCR beta chain comes out of a study of shared clonotypes between healthy human individuals. This CDR3 is 18 amino acids long. The germline V gene encodes CDR1 LNHNV and CDR2 YYDKDF (reference sequence). With V trimmed by 0 bases and J by 0 bases, 4 bases remained unmatched. Assay used: immunoSEQ multiplex PCR; TCRdb lists only in-frame clones, some missing. Of 2,100,000 or so clones in the sample, 90% to 96% were seen once. This clonotype was obtained from a man between 18 and 29 years old in good health. The chain carries TRBV15 and TRBJ2-6; TRBD2 agrees at 8 bases. The sample consisted of naive CD4+ T cells sorted from blood. Described subset: CD45RA+ positively selected. The CDR3 spells CATSREAGVLSGANVLTF. In DNA, the CDR3 is TGTGCCACCAGCAGAGAAGCGGGAGTCCTCTCTGGGGCCAACGTCCTGACTTTC.